This T cell receptor (beta chain) is drawn from a study of early T cells in non-severe SARS-CoV-2 infection. At the level of the study: Bulk RNA from unsorted whole blood was sequenced; chains were unpaired. Regarding the study as a whole: Anti-spike CD8 responses were favored by VDJdb matching, which missed private and CD4 specificities.

Unique molecular identifiers (one per individual cDNA molecule) were attached. TCRdb itself ran the 5' RACE reads through MiXCR, one entry per CDR3 protein. The sample holds approximately 120,000 distinct CDR3 sequences, around 14% seen once. Trimming stripped 0 bases from V and 8 bases from J, with 7 bases between. CDR3 length: 12 residues. Germline assignment: CDR1 LGHDT and CDR2 YNNKEL (reference sequence). This clonotype was recorded at least ten times. Its antigen is unknown. The clonotype was recovered from an adult who was a healthcare worker with PCR-confirmed SARS-CoV-2 infection or an uninfected control (not recorded which). Material for sequencing was whole blood. The chain couples TRBV3-1 to TRBJ1-2, with D hard to call. This CDR3 reads CASSQDGRGYTF. The DNA of the CDR3 is TGTGCCAGCAGCCAAGATGGTCGCGGCTACACCTTC.